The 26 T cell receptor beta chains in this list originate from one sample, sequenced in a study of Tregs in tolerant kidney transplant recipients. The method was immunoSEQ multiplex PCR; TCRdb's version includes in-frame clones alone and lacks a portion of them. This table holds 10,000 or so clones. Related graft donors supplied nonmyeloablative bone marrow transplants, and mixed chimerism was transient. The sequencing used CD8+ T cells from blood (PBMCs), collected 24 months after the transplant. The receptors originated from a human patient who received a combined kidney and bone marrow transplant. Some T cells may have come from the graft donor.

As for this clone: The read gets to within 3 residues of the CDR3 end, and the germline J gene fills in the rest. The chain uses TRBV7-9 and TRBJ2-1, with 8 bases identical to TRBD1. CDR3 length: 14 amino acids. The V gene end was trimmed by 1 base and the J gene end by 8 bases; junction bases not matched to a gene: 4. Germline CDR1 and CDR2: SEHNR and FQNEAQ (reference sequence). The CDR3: CASSLGQGLDEQFF. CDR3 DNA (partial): TGTGCCAGCAGCTTAGGACAGGGGTTGGATGAG.

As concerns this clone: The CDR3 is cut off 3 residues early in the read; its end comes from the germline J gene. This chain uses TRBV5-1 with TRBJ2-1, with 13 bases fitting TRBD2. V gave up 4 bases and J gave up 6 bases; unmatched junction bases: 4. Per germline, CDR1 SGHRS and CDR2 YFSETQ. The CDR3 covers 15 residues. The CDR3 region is CASSMGLAGFNEQFF. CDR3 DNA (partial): TGCGCCAGCAGCATGGGACTAGCGGGATTCAATGAG.

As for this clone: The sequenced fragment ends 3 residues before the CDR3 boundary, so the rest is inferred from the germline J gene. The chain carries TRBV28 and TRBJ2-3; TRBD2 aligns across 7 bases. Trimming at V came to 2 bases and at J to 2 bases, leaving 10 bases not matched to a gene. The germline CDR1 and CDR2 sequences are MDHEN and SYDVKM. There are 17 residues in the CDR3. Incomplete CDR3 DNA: TGTGCCAGCAGTTTAGCCCCCTCTAGCGGAGCCACAGATACG. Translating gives CASSLAPSSGATDT. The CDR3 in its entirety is CASSLAPSSGATDTQYF.

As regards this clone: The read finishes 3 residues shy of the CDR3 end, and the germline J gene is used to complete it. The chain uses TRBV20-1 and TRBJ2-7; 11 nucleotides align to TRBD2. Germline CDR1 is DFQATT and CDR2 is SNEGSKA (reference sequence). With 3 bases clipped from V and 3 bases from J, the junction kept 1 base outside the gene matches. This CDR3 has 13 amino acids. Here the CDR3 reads CSARGLADYEQYF. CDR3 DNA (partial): TGCAGTGCTAGGGGACTAGCGGACTACGAG.

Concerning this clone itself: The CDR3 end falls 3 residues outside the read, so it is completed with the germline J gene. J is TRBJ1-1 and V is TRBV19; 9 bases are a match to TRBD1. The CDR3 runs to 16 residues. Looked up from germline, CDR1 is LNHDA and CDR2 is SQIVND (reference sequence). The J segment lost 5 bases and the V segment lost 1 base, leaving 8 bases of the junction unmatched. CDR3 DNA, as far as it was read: TGTGCCAGTAGTATAGCGGGACAGGGTATAAGTACTGAA. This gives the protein CASSIAGQGISTE. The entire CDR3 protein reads CASSIAGQGISTEAFF. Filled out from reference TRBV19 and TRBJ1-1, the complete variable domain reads DGGITQSPKYLFRKEGQNVTLSCEQNLNHDAMYWYRQDPGQGLRLIYYSQIVNDFQKGDIAEGYSVSREKKESFPLTVTSAQKNPTAFYLCASSIAGQGISTEAFFGQGTRLTVV.

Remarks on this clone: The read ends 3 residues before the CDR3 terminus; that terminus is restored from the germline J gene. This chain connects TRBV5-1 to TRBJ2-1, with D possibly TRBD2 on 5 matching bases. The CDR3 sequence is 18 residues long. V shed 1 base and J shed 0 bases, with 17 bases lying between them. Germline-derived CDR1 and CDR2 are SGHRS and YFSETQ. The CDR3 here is CASSLKSGPTSSYNEQFF. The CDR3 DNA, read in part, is TGCGCCAGCAGCTTGAAAAGCGGCCCTACCAGCTCCTACAATGAG.

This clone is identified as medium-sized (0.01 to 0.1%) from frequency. Incomplete CDR3 DNA: TGTGCCAGCAGCCCGACAGGTGGAGGAAACACC. This gives the protein CASSPTGGGNT. The whole CDR3 protein is CASSPTGGGNTIYF. The rearrangement joins TRBV7-3 to TRBJ1-3; weak D call: TRBD1 (6 bases). The observed sequence ends 3 residues before the CDR3 terminus, with the missing tail filled in from the germline J gene. There are 14 residues in the CDR3. Germline CDR1 is SGHTA and CDR2 is FQGTGA. V lost 5 bases and J lost 4, with 12 bases in between.

CDR3 sequence reads: CASSMTGNTEAFF. CDR3 DNA (partial): TGTGCCAGTAGCATGACAGGGAACACTGAA. The chain links TRBV19 to TRBJ1-1; maybe TRBD1 (6 bases). The CDR3 is cut off 3 residues early in the read; its end comes from the germline J gene. The V and J ends lost 6 bases and 1 base respectively, with 9 bases between them. This CDR3 spans 13 amino acids. From germline, CDR1 is LNHDA and CDR2 SQIVND (reference sequence).

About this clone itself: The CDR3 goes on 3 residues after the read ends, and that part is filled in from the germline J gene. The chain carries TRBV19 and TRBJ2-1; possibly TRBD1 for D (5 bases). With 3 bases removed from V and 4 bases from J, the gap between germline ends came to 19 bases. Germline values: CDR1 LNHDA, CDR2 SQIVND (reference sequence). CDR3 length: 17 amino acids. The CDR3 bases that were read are TGTGCCAGTAGTATTGGGTCGCAGGGAAAAATTTACAATGAG. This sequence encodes CASSIGSQGKIYNE. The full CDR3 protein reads CASSIGSQGKIYNEQFF.

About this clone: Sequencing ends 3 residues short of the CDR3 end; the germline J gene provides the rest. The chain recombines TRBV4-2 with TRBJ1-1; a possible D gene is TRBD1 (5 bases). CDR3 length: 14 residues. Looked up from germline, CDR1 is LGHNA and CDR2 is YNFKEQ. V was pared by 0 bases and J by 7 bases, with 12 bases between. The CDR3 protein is CASSQDSAGLEAFF. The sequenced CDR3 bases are TGTGCCAGCAGCCAAGATTCGGCAGGGCTTGAA.

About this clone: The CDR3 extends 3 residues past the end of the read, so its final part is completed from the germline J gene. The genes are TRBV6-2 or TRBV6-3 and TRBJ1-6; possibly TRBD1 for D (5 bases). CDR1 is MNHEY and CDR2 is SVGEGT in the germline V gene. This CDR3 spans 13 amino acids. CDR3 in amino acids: CASSYPGFGTLHF. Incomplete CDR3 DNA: TGTGCCAGCAGTTACCCAGGGTTTGGGACC.

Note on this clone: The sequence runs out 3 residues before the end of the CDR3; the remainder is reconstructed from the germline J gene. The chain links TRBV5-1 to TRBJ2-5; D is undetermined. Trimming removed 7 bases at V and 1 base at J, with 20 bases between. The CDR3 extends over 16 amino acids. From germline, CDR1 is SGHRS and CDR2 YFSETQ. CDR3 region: CASDLYGSGAQETQYF. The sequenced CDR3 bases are TGCGCCAGCGACCTATACGGTTCGGGTGCCCAAGAGACC.

This CDR3 reads CASSLLGEPQETQYF. The DNA read from the CDR3 is TGTGCCAGCAGCTTACTCGGGGAGCCCCAAGAGACC. The rearrangement uses TRBV11-2 and TRBJ2-5; a weak D match, TRBD2 (5 bases). The read gets to within 3 residues of the CDR3 end, and the germline J gene fills in the rest. CDR3 length: 15 residues. V lost 2 bases to trimming and J lost 1 base, with 11 bases between them. Germline V CDR1 and CDR2: SGHAT, FQNNGV.

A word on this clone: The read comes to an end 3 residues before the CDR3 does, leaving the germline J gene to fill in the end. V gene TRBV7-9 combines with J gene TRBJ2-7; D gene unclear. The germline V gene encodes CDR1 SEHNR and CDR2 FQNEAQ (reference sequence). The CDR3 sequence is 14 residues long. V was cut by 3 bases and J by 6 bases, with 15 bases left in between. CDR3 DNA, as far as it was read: TGTGCCAGCAGCTTCGGAACAGCCGAGGCCGAG. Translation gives CASSFGTAEAE. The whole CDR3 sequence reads CASSFGTAEAEQYF.

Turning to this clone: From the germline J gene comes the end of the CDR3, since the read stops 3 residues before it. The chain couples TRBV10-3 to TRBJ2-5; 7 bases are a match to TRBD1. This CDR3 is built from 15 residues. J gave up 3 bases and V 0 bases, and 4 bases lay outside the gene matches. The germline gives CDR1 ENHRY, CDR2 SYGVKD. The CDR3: CAISESWDREETQYF. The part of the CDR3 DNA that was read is TGTGCCATCAGTGAGTCTTGGGACAGAGAAGAGACC.

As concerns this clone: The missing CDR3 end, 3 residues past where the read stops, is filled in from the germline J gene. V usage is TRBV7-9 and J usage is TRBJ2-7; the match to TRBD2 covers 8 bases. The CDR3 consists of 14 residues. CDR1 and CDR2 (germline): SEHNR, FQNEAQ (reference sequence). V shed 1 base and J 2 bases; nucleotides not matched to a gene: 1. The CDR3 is CASSLVAGTYEQYF. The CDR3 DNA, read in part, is TGTGCCAGCAGCTTAGTAGCGGGAACCTACGAG.

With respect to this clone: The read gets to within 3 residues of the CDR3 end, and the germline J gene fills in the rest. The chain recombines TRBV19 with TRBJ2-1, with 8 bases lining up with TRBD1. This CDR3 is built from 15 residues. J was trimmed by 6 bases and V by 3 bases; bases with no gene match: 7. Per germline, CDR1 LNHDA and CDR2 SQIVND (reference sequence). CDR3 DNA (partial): TGTGCCAGTAGTATTACCGGGACAGGCTCCAATGAG. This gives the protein CASSITGTGSNE. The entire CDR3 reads CASSITGTGSNEQFF. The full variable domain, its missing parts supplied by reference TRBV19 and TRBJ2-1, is DGGITQSPKYLFRKEGQNVTLSCEQNLNHDAMYWYRQDPGQGLRLIYYSQIVNDFQKGDIAEGYSVSREKKESFPLTVTSAQKNPTAFYLCASSITGTGSNEQFFGPGTRLTVL.

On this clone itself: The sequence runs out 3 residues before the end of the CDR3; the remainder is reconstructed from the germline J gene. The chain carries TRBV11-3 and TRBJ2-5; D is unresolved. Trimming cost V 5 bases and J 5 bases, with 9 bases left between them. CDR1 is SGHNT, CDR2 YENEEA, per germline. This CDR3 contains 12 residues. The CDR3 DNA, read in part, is TGTGCCAGCAGCCACTACGGGGAGACC. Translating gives CASSHYGET. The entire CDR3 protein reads CASSHYGETQYF.

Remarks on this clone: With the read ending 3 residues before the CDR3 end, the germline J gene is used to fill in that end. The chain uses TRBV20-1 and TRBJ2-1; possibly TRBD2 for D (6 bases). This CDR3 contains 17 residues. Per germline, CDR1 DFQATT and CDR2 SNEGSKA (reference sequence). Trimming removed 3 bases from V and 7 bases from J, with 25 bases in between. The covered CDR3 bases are TGCAGTGCTAGCGGTTCCCAACTAGCCCCCCTAAAGAATGAG. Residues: CSASGSQLAPLKNE. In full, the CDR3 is CSASGSQLAPLKNEQFF.

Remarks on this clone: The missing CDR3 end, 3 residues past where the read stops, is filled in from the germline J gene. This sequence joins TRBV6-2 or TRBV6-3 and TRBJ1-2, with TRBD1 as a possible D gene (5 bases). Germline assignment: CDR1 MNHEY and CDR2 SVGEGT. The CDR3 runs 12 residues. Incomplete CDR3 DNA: TGTGCCATTTTCGACGGACAAGTAGGC. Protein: CAIFDGQVG. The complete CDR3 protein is CAIFDGQVGYTF.

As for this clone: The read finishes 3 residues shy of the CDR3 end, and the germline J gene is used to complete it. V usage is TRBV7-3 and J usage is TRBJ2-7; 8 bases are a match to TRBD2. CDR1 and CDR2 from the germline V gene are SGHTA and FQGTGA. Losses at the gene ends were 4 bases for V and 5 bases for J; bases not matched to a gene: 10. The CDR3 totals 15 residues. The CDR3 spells CASSWDGTSGNEQYF. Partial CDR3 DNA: TGTGCCAGCAGCTGGGACGGGACTAGTGGTAACGAG.

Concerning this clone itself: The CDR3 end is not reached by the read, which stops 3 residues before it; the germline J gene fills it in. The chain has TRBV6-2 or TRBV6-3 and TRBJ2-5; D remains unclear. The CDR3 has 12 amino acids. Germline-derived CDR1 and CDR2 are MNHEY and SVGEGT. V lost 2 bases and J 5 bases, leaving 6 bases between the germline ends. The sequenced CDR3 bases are TGTGCCAGCAGTTACACCGGGGAGACC. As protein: CASSYTGET. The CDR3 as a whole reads CASSYTGETQYF.

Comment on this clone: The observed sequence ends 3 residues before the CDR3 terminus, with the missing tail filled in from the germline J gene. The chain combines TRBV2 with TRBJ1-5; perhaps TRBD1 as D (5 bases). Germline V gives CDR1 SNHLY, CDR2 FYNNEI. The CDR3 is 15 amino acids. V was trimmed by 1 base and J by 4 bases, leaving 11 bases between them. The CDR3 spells CASSEVWGENQPQHF. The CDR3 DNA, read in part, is TGTGCCAGCAGTGAAGTATGGGGGGAAAATCAGCCC.

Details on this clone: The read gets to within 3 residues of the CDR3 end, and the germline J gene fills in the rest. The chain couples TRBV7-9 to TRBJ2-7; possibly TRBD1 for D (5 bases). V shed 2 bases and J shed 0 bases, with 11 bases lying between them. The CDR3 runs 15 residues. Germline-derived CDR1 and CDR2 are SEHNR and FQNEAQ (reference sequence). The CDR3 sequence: CASSLIQESSYEQYF. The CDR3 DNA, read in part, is TGTGCCAGCAGCTTAATACAGGAGAGCTCCTACGAG.

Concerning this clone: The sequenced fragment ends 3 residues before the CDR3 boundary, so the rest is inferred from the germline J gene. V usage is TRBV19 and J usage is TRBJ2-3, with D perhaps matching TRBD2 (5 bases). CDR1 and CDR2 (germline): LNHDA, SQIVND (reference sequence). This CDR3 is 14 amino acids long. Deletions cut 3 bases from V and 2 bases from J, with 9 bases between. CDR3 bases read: TGTGCCAGTAGTATTTGGCGGGTCACAGATACG. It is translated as CASSIWRVTDT. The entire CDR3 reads CASSIWRVTDTQYF.

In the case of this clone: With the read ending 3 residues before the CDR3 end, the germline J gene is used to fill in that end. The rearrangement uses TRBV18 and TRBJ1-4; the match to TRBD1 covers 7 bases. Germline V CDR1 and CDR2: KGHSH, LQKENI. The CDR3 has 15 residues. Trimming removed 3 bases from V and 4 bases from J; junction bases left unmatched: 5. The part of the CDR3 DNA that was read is TGTGCCAGCTCACCTTTGGACAGGCTTAATGAAAAA. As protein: CASSPLDRLNEK. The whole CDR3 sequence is CASSPLDRLNEKLFF.